These 19 T cell receptor beta chains were sequenced from one sample in a study of T-cell reconstitution after alpha-beta-depleted transplantation in children. Molecular barcoding with unique molecular identifiers was used for the TCRbeta library. TCRdb reprocessed the PCR reads via MiXCR and lists one record per CDR3 protein. The sample has about 980,000 distinct CDR3 sequences, about 29% seen once. The sequencing used PBMCs, mostly from graft donor cells, collected 360 days after TCRalphabeta/CD19-depleted stem cell transplant. Receptors originate from a boy younger than two who had a stem cell transplant for SCID, so the T cells may come from the graft donor.

The chain has TRBV30 and TRBJ2-5; D possibly corresponds to TRBD1 (5 bases). Germline CDR1 reads GTSNPN; CDR2 reads SVGIG (reference sequence). Trimming took 2 bases from V and 7 from J, leaving 14 bases between them. CDR3 length equals 13 residues. As DNA, the CDR3 is TGTGCCTGGAGTATTAGGGGCTCCGGGACCCAGTACTTC. This translates into CAWSIRGSGTQYF.

CDR3 region: CASTTRGAGQETQYF. For the CDR3, the DNA is TGTGCCAGCACCACACGGGGGGCCGGCCAAGAGACCCAGTACTTC. The chain combines TRBV11-2 with TRBJ2-5; a weak D match, TRBD2 (7 bases). This CDR3 region has 15 residues. Trimming stripped 7 bases from V and 1 base from J, with 16 bases between. CDR1 and CDR2 (germline): SGHAT, FQNNGV.

This clonotype was observed a few times. The chain is built from TRBV4-2 and TRBJ2-7; 9 bases match TRBD2. Germline CDR1 and CDR2: LGHNA and YNFKEQ. CDR3 size: 15 residues. V gave up 0 bases and J gave up 5 bases; unmatched junction bases: 5. The CDR3 nucleotides are TGTGCCAGCAGCCAAGATCCCCAGCGGGGGGACGAGCAGTACTTC. It specifies CASSQDPQRGDEQYF.

The chain couples TRBV5-1 to TRBJ1-1, with D uncertain. This CDR3 has 12 amino acids. V was pared by 0 bases and J by 11 bases, with 11 bases between. Germline loops: CDR1 SGHRS, CDR2 YFSETQ. The CDR3 DNA is TGCGCCAGCAGCTTGGGTCTATCTCAGGCTTTCTTT. This translates into CASSLGLSQAFF.

V usage is TRBV7-8 and J usage is TRBJ2-7; D is unclear. CDR1 is SGHVS, CDR2 FQNEAQ, per germline. This CDR3 comprises 13 residues. Trimming took off 5 bases at V and 7 bases at J, with 15 bases between the two ends. This CDR3 reads CASSADGLGEQYF. CDR3 DNA sequence: TGTGCCAGCAGCGCGGACGGTCTGGGGGAGCAGTACTTC.

The chain carries TRBV21-1 and TRBJ2-7; TRBD2 is the table's D call and was not checked against the DNA. TRBV21-1 is listed as a pseudogene. This CDR3 has 20 residues. The CDR3 protein is CASSKALSETSGGSSYEQYF. In nucleotides, the CDR3 is TGTGCCAGCAGCAAAGCGCTTTCCGAGACTAGCGGGGGGAGCTCCTACGAGCAGTACTTC.

This clonotype was seen a few times. This chain uses TRBV2 with TRBJ2-3; D remains ambiguous. The V gene's germline CDR1 is SNHLY and CDR2 FYNNEI. The CDR3 is made up of 14 amino acids. The V end was cut by 0 bases, the J end by 2 bases, with 6 bases between. CDR3 sequence: CASSEAGITDTQYF. The CDR3 DNA follows: TGTGCCAGCAGTGAAGCGGGGATCACAGATACGCAGTATTTT.

CDR3 bases: TGCAGTGCTAGGGTCGGGACCCTATCCACAGATACGCAGTATTTT. Residues: CSARVGTLSTDTQYF. The V call is TRBV20-1, the J call TRBJ2-3; D possibly matches TRBD1 or TRBD2 (5 bases each). Germline lookup yields CDR1 DFQATT and CDR2 SNEGSKA (reference sequence). The CDR3 extends over 15 amino acids. Trimming cost V 3 bases and J 2 bases, with 15 bases left between them.

This chain uses TRBV6-5 with TRBJ2-2, with TRBD2 identical over 9 bases. The CDR3 is 16 amino acids. CDR1 and CDR2 (germline): MNHEY, SVGAGI. The ends lost 2 bases at V and 1 base at J; junction bases unmatched: 2. In DNA, the CDR3 is TGTGCCAGCAGTTACGAAGCGGGGGGGAACACCGGGGAGCTGTTTTTT. Encoded protein: CASSYEAGGNTGELFF.

The gene calls are TRBV12-3 or TRBV12-4 and TRBJ2-7; TRBD1 aligns across 7 bases. The CDR3 length is 16 residues. V trimming: 5 bases; J trimming: 7 bases; junction bases outside the gene matches: 17. The DNA of the CDR3 is TGTGCCAGCAGTCCGTTCTCGACAGGGCCGAGGGGGGAGCAGTACTTC. Protein product: CASSPFSTGPRGEQYF.

This clonotype appeared once. V gene TRBV24-1 combines with J gene TRBJ2-5; D is perhaps TRBD1 (5 bases). With 6 bases removed from V and 0 bases from J, the gap between germline ends came to 19 bases. Germline V CDR1 and CDR2: KGHDR, SFDVKD. The CDR3 consists of 17 residues. The CDR3 loop is CATSRIQGFADQETQYF. CDR3 nucleotides: TGTGCCACCAGTCGCATCCAGGGTTTCGCCGACCAAGAGACCCAGTACTTC.

This clonotype was observed a handful of times. The V gene is TRBV11-2, the J gene TRBJ2-1; a possible D gene is TRBD2 (6 bases). Per the germline V gene, CDR1 is SGHAT and CDR2 is FQNNGV. The CDR3 spans 15 residues. Trimming shortened V by 5 bases and J by 4 bases, and 15 bases separated the two germline ends. CDR3 nucleotides: TGTGCCAGCAGCCCCGGGGCTAGCGTATACAATGAGCAGTTCTTC. The encoded protein is CASSPGASVYNEQFF.

This chain uses TRBV5-1 with TRBJ1-4; the match to TRBD1 covers 8 bases. From germline, CDR1 is SGHRS and CDR2 YFSETQ. The CDR3 totals 16 residues. V trimming: 4 bases; J trimming: 7 bases; junction bases outside the gene matches: 12. CDR3 in amino acids: CASSQDAGTGGEKLFF. CDR3 coding DNA: TGCGCCAGCAGCCAAGACGCCGGGACAGGTGGTGAAAAACTGTTTTTT.

J is TRBJ2-4 and V is TRBV20-1, with TRBD2 matching over 7 bases. This CDR3 contains 15 residues. CDR1 is DFQATT and CDR2 is SNEGSKA in the germline V gene (reference sequence). Trimming removed 5 bases from V and 0 bases from J; junction bases left unmatched: 7. In DNA, the CDR3 is TGCAGTGCTGAGAACGGGAGGCTAGCCAAAAACATTCAGTACTTC. It translates to CSAENGRLAKNIQYF.

This rearrangement joins TRBV6-5 to TRBJ1-1, with D tentatively TRBD1 (6 bases). V lost 2 bases, J lost 5 bases, and 15 bases lay in between. The CDR3 is 15 residues long. Germline CDR1 is MNHEY and CDR2 is SVGAGI. The CDR3 region is CASSYGGMRGTEAFF. CDR3 DNA sequence: TGTGCCAGCAGTTACGGGGGAATGAGGGGGACTGAAGCTTTCTTT.

The chain has TRBV3-1 and TRBJ1-1, with D possibly matching TRBD1 (6 bases). This CDR3 is 14 amino acids long. The ends were cut back, 4 bases at V and 1 base at J, with 10 bases in the middle. The germline CDR1 and CDR2 sequences are LGHDT and YNNKEL (reference sequence). The CDR3 loop is CASSRSTGNTEAFF. The CDR3 DNA reads as TGTGCCAGCAGCCGGTCGACAGGGAACACTGAAGCTTTCTTT.

The V call is TRBV4-2, the J call TRBJ2-2; no reliable D call. Germline values: CDR1 LGHNA, CDR2 YNFKEQ. The CDR3 has 17 residues. V was pared by 0 bases and J by 2 bases, with 13 bases between. The CDR3 sequence: CASSQDVSWSNTGELFF. The CDR3 region has the DNA TGTGCCAGCAGCCAAGATGTAAGCTGGTCTAACACCGGGGAGCTGTTTTTT.

This clonotype occurred many times. Relative to the germline gene, one junction end is altered; a read error may explain this. The gene calls are TRBV5-1 and TRBJ2-5, with a possible D match to TRBD2 (5 bases). The CDR3 runs 14 residues. Per germline, CDR1 SGHRS and CDR2 YFSETQ. The CDR3 nucleotides read TGTGCCAGCAGCTTTCCCGGGAACCAAGAGACCCAGTACTTC. It translates to CASSFPGNQETQYF.

This chain joins TRBV7-9 and TRBJ1-1; D unresolved. The V and J ends lost 9 bases and 6 bases respectively, with 17 bases between them. CDR1 SEHNR and CDR2 FQNEAQ come from the germline V gene (reference sequence). The CDR3 is 13 residues long. The CDR3 nucleotides are TGTGCCAGTGAAAAGGGTGGTAACGCTGAAGCTTTCTTT. Residues: CASEKGGNAEAFF.